These T cell receptor beta chains were read from a single sample in a study of blood T cell repertoires in COVID-19. Profiled with immunoSEQ multiplex PCR; TCRdb holds only in-frame clones, not every one. The sample holds some 80,000 clones, roughly 80% seen once. Input material: peripheral blood. The receptors originated from a woman in her 70s with acute or convalescent COVID-19. CDR3s include the opening cysteine and the closing phenylalanine or tryptophan. D genes are given only for firm matches. The size of a clone is reported for some rows only, either as once, few or many, or as a class for expanded clones.

j_call: TRBJ2-5; clone_size: .; d_call: TRBD2; v_call: TRBV20-1; cdr3_nt: TGCAGTGCTAGTGTTCTAGCGGTACAAGAGACCCAGTACTTC; cdr3_aa: CSASVLAVQETQYF
j_call: TRBJ2-7; clone_size: .; d_call: TRBD1; v_call: TRBV7-3; cdr3_nt: TGTGCCAGCAGCCCCGCCGGGACAGGGTACGAGCAGTACTTC; cdr3_aa: CASSPAGTGYEQYF
j_call: TRBJ2-5; clone_size: .; d_call: TRBD2; v_call: TRBV6-6; cdr3_nt: TGTGCCAGCACCCTAGCGGGAGGACTCCAAGAGACCCAGTACTTC; cdr3_aa: CASTLAGGLQETQYF
j_call: TRBJ2-1; clone_size: .; d_call: TRBD2; v_call: TRBV3-1/TRBV3-2; cdr3_nt: TGTGCCAGCAGCCAAGCATTAGCGGGAGCACGGGAGCAGTTCTTC; cdr3_aa: CASSQALAGAREQFF
j_call: TRBJ1-4; clone_size: .; d_call: TRBD1; v_call: TRBV11-2; cdr3_nt: TGTGCCAGCAGCCCGACGGACAGGGGTATCAATGAAAAACTGTTTTTT; cdr3_aa: CASSPTDRGINEKLFF
j_call: TRBJ2-3; clone_size: .; d_call: .; v_call: TRBV6-1; cdr3_nt: TGTGCCAGCAGTGAGGGCCCAGTTCTTCCCCCGTCGAGAGATACGCAGTATTTT; cdr3_aa: CASSEGPVLPPSRDTQYF
j_call: TRBJ1-2; clone_size: .; d_call: TRBD1; v_call: TRBV10-3; cdr3_nt: TGTGCCATCATGGCAGGGGGCGCAGGGGGCTACACCTTC; cdr3_aa: CAIMAGGAGGYTF
j_call: TRBJ2-7; clone_size: few; d_call: .; v_call: TRBV27; cdr3_nt: TGTGCCAGCAGTTTGGCGGGCAACGAGCAGTACTTC; cdr3_aa: CASSLAGNEQYF
j_call: TRBJ2-1; clone_size: .; d_call: .; v_call: TRBV7-9; cdr3_nt: TGTGCCAGCAGCCAAGGACAGCCTAAGCAGTTCTTC; cdr3_aa: CASSQGQPKQFF
j_call: TRBJ1-1; clone_size: .; d_call: TRBD1; v_call: TRBV5-4; cdr3_nt: TGTGCCAGCAGCGGGGGACAGGGGTTGAACACTGAAGCTTTCTTT; cdr3_aa: CASSGGQGLNTEAFF
j_call: TRBJ2-1; clone_size: few; d_call: TRBD1; v_call: TRBV7-3; cdr3_nt: TGTGCCAGCAGCTTAACGGGACAGGGTCGGAATGAGCAGTTCTTC; cdr3_aa: CASSLTGQGRNEQFF
j_call: TRBJ1-1; clone_size: .; d_call: TRBD1; v_call: TRBV29-1; cdr3_nt: TGCAGCGTAATACAGGGGGTGGAGAACACTGAAGCTTTCTTT; cdr3_aa: CSVIQGVENTEAFF
j_call: TRBJ2-1; clone_size: .; d_call: TRBD2; v_call: TRBV9; cdr3_nt: TGTGCCAGCAGCGTAGACCTAGCGGGCTCCGAGTTCTTC; cdr3_aa: CASSVDLAGSEFF
j_call: TRBJ2-1; clone_size: many; d_call: TRBD2; v_call: TRBV6-4; cdr3_nt: TGTGCCAGCAGCACCGGGACTAGCGGCTACAATGAGCAGTTCTTC; cdr3_aa: CASSTGTSGYNEQFF
j_call: TRBJ2-2; clone_size: .; d_call: .; v_call: TRBV7-8; cdr3_nt: TGTGCCAGCAGCCACATGGGGCGCACCGGGGAGCTGTTTTTT; cdr3_aa: CASSHMGRTGELFF
j_call: TRBJ2-7; clone_size: .; d_call: TRBD1; v_call: TRBV3-1/TRBV3-2; cdr3_nt: TGTGCCAGCAGCCAAGACCTAACCGACAGGGGATCTATGAAGCAGTACTTC; cdr3_aa: CASSQDLTDRGSMKQYF
j_call: TRBJ1-6; clone_size: once; d_call: TRBD1; v_call: TRBV30; cdr3_nt: TGTGCCTGGGATACAGGGGGGAATTCACCCCTCCACTTT; cdr3_aa: CAWDTGGNSPLHF
j_call: TRBJ2-1; clone_size: .; d_call: .; v_call: TRBV19; cdr3_nt: TGTGCCAGTAGTGGAGGGAGCTCCTACAATGAGCAGTTCTTC; cdr3_aa: CASSGGSSYNEQFF
j_call: TRBJ2-1; clone_size: .; d_call: TRBD2; v_call: TRBV24-1; cdr3_nt: TGTGCCACCAGTGATTTGCAGCGGGACTACAATGAGCAGTTCTTC; cdr3_aa: CATSDLQRDYNEQFF
j_call: TRBJ1-5; clone_size: .; d_call: .; v_call: TRBV2; cdr3_nt: TGTGCCAGCAGTGAGTTACGGGGGAATCAGCCCCAGCATTTT; cdr3_aa: CASSELRGNQPQHF
j_call: TRBJ2-2; clone_size: .; d_call: TRBD2; v_call: TRBV19; cdr3_nt: TGTGCCAGTAGCGTTGGGCTAGCGGGACCCGGGGAGCTGTTTTTT; cdr3_aa: CASSVGLAGPGELFF
j_call: TRBJ2-2; clone_size: .; d_call: .; v_call: TRBV7-6; cdr3_nt: TGTGCCAGCAGCTCCACAGGGACCGGGGAGCTGTTTTTT; cdr3_aa: CASSSTGTGELFF
j_call: TRBJ2-7; clone_size: once; d_call: TRBD2; v_call: TRBV29-1; cdr3_nt: TGCAGCGTTGTTAGCGGGAGGGCCTCGTTCGGCGAGCAGTACTTC; cdr3_aa: CSVVSGRASFGEQYF
j_call: TRBJ1-5; clone_size: .; d_call: TRBD1; v_call: TRBV27; cdr3_nt: TGTGCCAGCAGTCGGACAGGCAGGGATGGTTTTAGCAATCAGCCCCAGCATTTT; cdr3_aa: CASSRTGRDGFSNQPQHF
j_call: TRBJ1-5; clone_size: .; d_call: TRBD1; v_call: TRBV7-2; cdr3_nt: TGTGCCAGCAGCGTACAGGGGGAACAGCCCCAGCATTTT; cdr3_aa: CASSVQGEQPQHF
j_call: TRBJ2-3; clone_size: .; d_call: .; v_call: TRBV25-1; cdr3_nt: TGTGCCAGCAGTTTTGGGGACATCTCCACAGATACGCAGTATTTT; cdr3_aa: CASSFGDISTDTQYF
j_call: TRBJ2-6; clone_size: .; d_call: TRBD1; v_call: TRBV30; cdr3_nt: TGTGCCTGGAGGAAGGGGACAGGGGGCCTATCTGGGGCCAACGTCCTGACTTTC; cdr3_aa: CAWRKGTGGLSGANVLTF
j_call: TRBJ1-5; clone_size: .; d_call: TRBD1; v_call: TRBV4-1; cdr3_nt: TGCGCCAGCAGCCGGGACAGGGATAGCAATCAGCCCCAGCATTTT; cdr3_aa: CASSRDRDSNQPQHF
j_call: TRBJ2-7; clone_size: .; d_call: TRBD1; v_call: TRBV2; cdr3_nt: TGTGCCAGCAACCCCCGGGACAGGTTGGGCGAGCAGTACTTC; cdr3_aa: CASNPRDRLGEQYF
j_call: TRBJ1-1; clone_size: .; d_call: .; v_call: TRBV6-5; cdr3_nt: TGTGCCAGCCTCGGGTCATCGGGTGGCACTGAAGCTTTCTTT; cdr3_aa: CASLGSSGGTEAFF
j_call: TRBJ1-4; clone_size: .; d_call: TRBD1; v_call: TRBV19; cdr3_nt: TGTGCCAGTAGATTACAGGGGGTTGAGGAAAAACTGTTTTTT; cdr3_aa: CASRLQGVEEKLFF
j_call: TRBJ1-2; clone_size: few; d_call: .; v_call: TRBV4-1; cdr3_nt: TGCGCCAGCAGCCAAGATCGGAGCAGCGCCTATGGCTACACCTTC; cdr3_aa: CASSQDRSSAYGYTF
j_call: TRBJ1-5; clone_size: few; d_call: TRBD1; v_call: TRBV6-1; cdr3_nt: TGTGCCAGCAGTGGAATGGAGAGGGGGCCTAATCAGCCCCAGCATTTT; cdr3_aa: CASSGMERGPNQPQHF
j_call: TRBJ1-5; clone_size: .; d_call: .; v_call: TRBV27; cdr3_nt: TGTGCCAGCAGTTTATTCCCCCGGGATCAGCCCCAGCATTTT; cdr3_aa: CASSLFPRDQPQHF
j_call: TRBJ1-3; clone_size: .; d_call: .; v_call: TRBV3-1/TRBV3-2; cdr3_nt: TGTGCCAGCAGCCTGGGCAGTAGAAACACCATATATTTT; cdr3_aa: CASSLGSRNTIYF
j_call: TRBJ1-2; clone_size: .; d_call: .; v_call: TRBV12-3/TRBV12-4; cdr3_nt: TGTGCCAGCAGCCTACAGGGAGGGGGCTACACCTTC; cdr3_aa: CASSLQGGGYTF
j_call: TRBJ2-3; clone_size: .; d_call: .; v_call: TRBV12-3/TRBV12-4; cdr3_nt: TGTGCCAGCAGTTTCAGTACTAGGGATACGCAGTATTTT; cdr3_aa: CASSFSTRDTQYF
j_call: TRBJ2-2; clone_size: .; d_call: TRBD2; v_call: TRBV2; cdr3_nt: TGTGCCAGCAGCAGACTAGCGGGAGCCGGGGAGCTGTTTTTT; cdr3_aa: CASSRLAGAGELFF
j_call: TRBJ1-3; clone_size: .; d_call: .; v_call: TRBV9; cdr3_nt: TGTGCCAGCAGCGTAGGGCCGACACCTTCTGGAAACACCATATATTTT; cdr3_aa: CASSVGPTPSGNTIYF
j_call: TRBJ1-1; clone_size: .; d_call: TRBD1; v_call: TRBV5-1; cdr3_nt: TGCGCCAGCAGCTTGGGACAGGGCACGAACACTGAAGCTTTCTTT; cdr3_aa: CASSLGQGTNTEAFF
j_call: TRBJ1-1; clone_size: .; d_call: TRBD1; v_call: TRBV5-5; cdr3_nt: TGTGCCAGCAGCTTGGAGGGGGCCACTGAAGCTTTCTTT; cdr3_aa: CASSLEGATEAFF
j_call: TRBJ2-5; clone_size: .; d_call: .; v_call: TRBV7-7; cdr3_nt: TGTGCCAGCAGCTTAGCGGGGACTCAAGAGACCCAGTACTTC; cdr3_aa: CASSLAGTQETQYF
j_call: TRBJ2-5; clone_size: .; d_call: TRBD2; v_call: TRBV11-2; cdr3_nt: TGTGCCAGCAGCTTAGATCCTAGCGGGAGAGCAGAGACCCAGTACTTC; cdr3_aa: CASSLDPSGRAETQYF